Sequencing of this TCR beta chain was carried out in a study of blood T cell repertoires in COVID-19. The method was immunoSEQ multiplex PCR; TCRdb's version includes in-frame clones alone and lacks a portion of them. The data hold about 350,000 clones, with roughly 87% observed a single time. Donors in Cohort 3 who had recovered were those with two negative PCRs, healthcare professional clearance, or resolution of their symptoms. CDR3 length: 15 amino acids. V lost 3 bases and J 4 bases, leaving 14 bases between the germline ends. Germline V CDR1 and CDR2: SGHKS, YYEKEE (reference sequence). Sequencing was carried out using PBMCs or T cells enriched from blood (not recorded which). This sequence originates from a woman in her thirties who had recovered from COVID-19. The V call is TRBV5-5, the J call TRBJ2-1; TRBD1 is a possible D gene (6 bases). CDR3 sequence reads: CASSWGLGRYNEQFF. CDR3 sequence (DNA): TGTGCCAGCAGCTGGGGGCTGGGGAGATACAATGAGCAGTTCTTC. The entire variable domain, with the rest obtained from reference TRBV5-5 and TRBJ2-1, is as follows: DAGVTQSPTHLIKTRGQQVTLRCSPISGHKSVSWYQQVLGQGPQFIFQYYEKEERGRGNFPDRFSARQFPNYSSELNVNALLLGDSALYLCASSWGLGRYNEQFFGPGTRLTVL.